The rows below give T cell receptor beta chains drawn from one sample of a study of T cells in Graves' hyperthyroidism and ophthalmopathy. Each CDR3 protein gets one entry after TCRdb re-called the multiplex PCR reads with MiXCR. The data show approximately 200,000 distinct CDR3 sequences, around 19% seen once. Sequencing was performed on blood. These receptors were taken from a middle-aged man with Graves' hyperthyroidism. The CDR3 runs from the conserved cysteine through the conserved F or W. A D gene is named only where the DNA matches it firmly. Not all rows give a size; the values are once, few, many and, for expanded clones, a class.

16,TRBJ1-1,TRBV5-6,NA,NA,CASSLGVARRNTEAFF,TGTGCCAGCAGCTTGGGAGTGGCGCGGAGGAACACTGAAGCTTTCTTT
15,TRBJ2-1,TRBV3-1,TRBD2,many,CASSPTSGGDDEQFF,TGTGCCAGCAGCCCGACAAGCGGGGGGGATGATGAGCAGTTCTTC
16,TRBJ1-5,TRBV7-9,NA,many,CASSSTWDRPNQPQHF,TGTGCCAGCAGCTCTACATGGGACCGCCCCAATCAGCCCCAGCATTTT
13,TRBJ2-5,TRBV14,NA,few,CASSDSGRETQYF,TGTGCCAGCAGCGATTCAGGGCGAGAGACCCAGTACTTC
15,TRBJ2-7,TRBV20-1,NA,NA,CSAKGREIGSYEQYF,TGCAGTGCAAAAGGACGGGAGATTGGATCCTACGAGCAGTACTTC
12,TRBJ2-5,TRBV5-1,NA,NA,CASSLERGTQYF,TGCGCCAGCAGCTTGGAGCGAGGGACCCAGTACTTC
16,TRBJ2-7,TRBV28,NA,many,CASSLSQGYFTYEQYF,TGTGCCAGCAGTTTAAGCCAGGGATACTTTACCTACGAGCAGTACTTC
14,TRBJ2-5,TRBV7-9,NA,few,CASSLAGLTETQYF,TGTGCCAGCAGCTTAGCAGGGTTGACGGAGACCCAGTACTTC
15,TRBJ2-1,TRBV20-1,TRBD2,NA,CSARDARGSPNEQFF,TGCAGTGCTAGAGATGCGCGCGGGAGCCCCAATGAGCAGTTCTTC
14,TRBJ1-1,TRBV29-1,NA,many,CSAWSRLLNTEAFF,TGCAGCGCATGGTCCCGCCTGCTGAACACTGAAGCTTTCTTT
15,TRBJ1-2,TRBV20-1,NA,NA,CSARDRAGLNYGYTF,TGCAGTGCTAGAGATCGGGCAGGCCTTAACTATGGCTACACCTTC
14,TRBJ2-1,TRBV4-1,NA,NA,CASSQGTYYNEQFF,TGCGCCAGCAGCCAAGGGACATACTACAATGAGCAGTTCTTC
15,TRBJ2-2,TRBV6-2/TRBV6-3,TRBD1,NA,CASRPYRGLGGELFF,TGTGCCAGCAGACCTTACAGGGGGCTCGGCGGGGAGCTGTTTTTT
15,TRBJ2-5,TRBV11-2,TRBD1,NA,CASSQGTGGYETQYF,TGTGCCAGCAGCCAAGGGACAGGGGGATACGAGACCCAGTACTTC
13,TRBJ1-5,TRBV20-1,NA,once,CSAREQSNQPQHF,TGCAGTGCTAGAGAACAGAGTAATCAGCCCCAGCATTTT
14,TRBJ1-1,TRBV19,NA,NA,CASRGGKTNTEAFF,TGTGCCAGTAGAGGGGGGAAAACGAACACTGAAGCTTTCTTT
15,TRBJ2-1,TRBV5-4,TRBD2,few,CASSHSQRGVDEQFF,TGTGCCAGCAGCCACTCGCAGCGGGGGGTTGATGAGCAGTTCTTC
13,TRBJ1-1,TRBV10-3,NA,many,CAISDRVATEAFF,TGTGCCATCAGTGATAGGGTGGCCACTGAAGCTTTCTTT
16,TRBJ2-2,TRBV5-1,TRBD2,many,CASSHPSGVNTGELFF,TGCGCCAGCAGCCACCCGAGCGGGGTGAACACCGGGGAGCTGTTTTTT
19,TRBJ2-1,TRBV12-3/TRBV12-4,NA,many,CASSLAGGEAGRGYNEQFF,TGTGCCAGCAGTTTAGCCGGGGGAGAGGCGGGAAGAGGGTACAATGAGCAGTTCTTC
13,TRBJ2-3,TRBV2,TRBD2,many,CASKVGGSDTQYF,TGTGCCAGCAAGGTGGGGGGGTCGGATACGCAGTATTTT
15,TRBJ2-1,TRBV10-3,TRBD2,NA,CAISEHSGNYNEQFF,TGTGCCATCAGTGAGCATAGCGGGAATTACAATGAGCAGTTCTTC
17,TRBJ2-3,TRBV12-3/TRBV12-4,TRBD2,NA,CASSPGVAGGQTDTQYF,TGTGCCAGCAGTCCGGGGGTAGCGGGGGGCCAGACAGATACGCAGTATTTT
14,TRBJ1-2,TRBV7-2,NA,NA,CASSLPGGNYGYTF,TGTGCCAGCAGCTTACCTGGAGGGAACTATGGCTACACCTTC
16,TRBJ2-3,TRBV5-1,NA,many,CASSRVGTSGRDTQYF,TGCGCCAGCAGCCGGGTTGGGACGAGCGGAAGAGATACGCAGTATTTT
14,TRBJ2-3,TRBV9,NA,few,CASTRGILTDTQYF,TGTGCCTCTACTAGAGGGATTCTCACAGATACGCAGTATTTT
12,TRBJ1-1,TRBV12-3/TRBV12-4,NA,many,CANRRGNTEAFF,TGTGCCAACCGACGGGGGAACACTGAAGCTTTCTTT
14,TRBJ1-1,TRBV12-3/TRBV12-4,NA,NA,CASSLLGGHTEAFF,TGTGCCAGCAGTTTATTGGGGGGGCACACTGAAGCTTTCTTT
13,TRBJ1-4,TRBV2,NA,few,CASSRQSNEKLFF,TGTGCCAGCAGTCGACAGAGTAATGAAAAACTGTTTTTT
16,TRBJ1-5,TRBV7-8,NA,many,CASSLGPGYSNQPQHF,TGTGCCAGCAGCTTAGGTCCAGGCTATAGCAATCAGCCCCAGCATTTT
12,TRBJ2-5,TRBV27,NA,many,CASSLKGETQYF,TGTGCCAGCAGTTTAAAAGGGGAGACCCAGTACTTC
15,TRBJ2-7,TRBV19,NA,few,CASSISRGATYEQYF,TGTGCCAGTAGTATCTCGAGGGGGGCAACCTACGAGCAGTACTTC
15,TRBJ2-5,TRBV7-7,TRBD1,many,CASSSRTGGWETQYF,TGTGCTAGCAGCTCTCGGACAGGGGGCTGGGAGACCCAGTACTTC
13,TRBJ2-2,TRBV20-1,NA,many,CSARVHTTGELFF,TGCAGTGCTAGAGTTCACACAACCGGGGAGCTGTTTTTT
15,TRBJ1-5,TRBV6-1,NA,many,CASSELDAINQPQHF,TGTGCCAGCAGTGAACTTGACGCGATCAATCAGCCCCAGCATTTT
15,TRBJ2-3,TRBV15,TRBD2,many,CATSKSGASTDTQYF,TGTGCCACCAGCAAAAGCGGGGCGAGCACAGATACGCAGTATTTT
18,TRBJ2-1,TRBV29-1,TRBD2,many,CSVAEDGAGGMKDNEQFF,TGCAGCGTTGCTGAGGACGGTGCGGGGGGAATGAAGGACAATGAGCAGTTCTTC
16,TRBJ2-6,TRBV20-1,TRBD2,once,CSARVPSGSGANVLTF,TGCAGTGCTAGAGTTCCTAGCGGCTCTGGGGCCAACGTCCTGACTTTC
14,TRBJ1-3,TRBV20-1,TRBD1,few,CSARDSISGNTIYF,TGCAGCGCCCGGGACAGCATCTCTGGAAACACCATATATTTT
16,TRBJ1-6,TRBV3-1,TRBD1,many,CASSRDRALMNSPLHF,TGTGCCAGCAGCAGGGACAGGGCCCTTATGAATTCACCCCTCCACTTT
15,TRBJ2-3,TRBV27,NA,many,CASTLSGMGSDTQYF,TGTGCCAGCACCTTGTCAGGGATGGGCTCCGATACGCAGTATTTT
15,TRBJ1-4,TRBV9,TRBD1,NA,CASSFRQGFNEKLFF,TGTGCCAGCAGCTTCCGACAGGGGTTTAATGAAAAACTGTTTTTT